A selection of T cell receptor beta chains follows, all from one sample in a study of vaccination and CD4 T cells after COVID-19. The antigens for these receptors are not known. Using its own MiXCR run on the PCR reads, TCRdb lists one record per CDR3 protein. The sample includes fewer than 15,000 distinct CDR3 sequences, approximately 50% of them seen just once. The sequenced sample was CD4+ T cells from blood, cultured in vitro, obtained before SARS-CoV-2 vaccination. The origin of the receptors is a human donor who had recovered from COVID-19. Each CDR3 is given with its conserved first and last residue. The D gene is left open where the match is weak. Expanded clones get a size class; other rows say once, few or many, or leave the size out.

>TRBV7-2|once|TRBJ2-3|TRBD1
TGTGCCAGCAGCCCGGACAGGGGGTCCACAGATACGCAGTATTTT
CASSPDRGSTDTQYF
>TRBV6-5|NA|TRBJ2-1|NA
TGTGCCAGCAGTTCGGCCGTTTTGGACAATGAGCAGTTCTTC
CASSSAVLDNEQFF
>TRBV5-4|NA|TRBJ2-2|NA
TGTGCCAGCAGCTTGGGGGGCGGACCCACGGTGACCGGGGAGCTGTTTTTT
CASSLGGGPTVTGELFF
>TRBV6-5|NA|TRBJ2-5|NA
TGTGCCAGCAGTTACTCGGAAGGGGCAGAGACCCAGTACTTC
CASSYSEGAETQYF
>TRBV6-1|few|TRBJ2-1|TRBD2
TGTGCCAGCAGGGGGCCCGTGGGCGGGGGGGCGGTGGATGAGCAGTTCTTC
CASRGPVGGGAVDEQFF
>TRBV6-5|NA|TRBJ1-2|TRBD1
TGTGCCAGCAGTTACCAATCAGGGGGAGGGGACTATGGCTACACCTTC
CASSYQSGGGDYGYTF
>TRBV20-1|few|TRBJ1-2|TRBD1
TGCAGTGCGCCGACAGGGGACATGGGAGGCTACACCTTC
CSAPTGDMGGYTF
>TRBV7-8|NA|TRBJ2-3|TRBD2
TGTGCCAGCAGCCACCCGGGACTAGCGGGGGAAAATACGCAGTATTTT
CASSHPGLAGENTQYF
>TRBV11-3|NA|TRBJ1-1|NA
TGTGCCAGCAGTCCAAAACAGGGTATATTCACTGAAGCTTTCTTT
CASSPKQGIFTEAFF
>TRBV6-5|NA|TRBJ1-1|NA
TGTGCCAGCAGTTACTCGGCCGTTAGTGCCCCTGAAGCTTTCTTT
CASSYSAVSAPEAFF
>TRBV7-8|few|TRBJ1-6|NA
TGTGCCAGCAGCCGGGGCGGGACAAGGAATTCACCCCTCCACTTT
CASSRGGTRNSPLHF
>TRBV6-2/TRBV6-3|NA|TRBJ1-5|NA
TGTGCCAGCAGGGGGGACAAAGTAGGGGCAAGTCTCGGCAATCAGCCCCAGCATTTT
CASRGDKVGASLGNQPQHF
>TRBV7-2|few|TRBJ1-2|TRBD1
TGTGCCACTCCACAGCCCGGACAGGGGCTGGGTGGCTACACCTTC
CATPQPGQGLGGYTF
>TRBV7-9|NA|TRBJ2-7|TRBD1
TGTGCCAGCAGCTTAGCCGGACAGGACTACGAGCAGTACTTC
CASSLAGQDYEQYF
>TRBV20-1|NA|TRBJ1-1|NA
TGCAGTGCTAGACGGGTTCAGGTCTCTGAAGCTTTCTTT
CSARRVQVSEAFF
>TRBV27|NA|TRBJ2-1|TRBD2
TGTGCCAGCAGTCCTATGGGGGCGGGGGGCCCATACAATGAGCAGTTCTTC
CASSPMGAGGPYNEQFF
>TRBV21-1|few|TRBJ2-3|NA
TGTGCCAGCAGTCGTGGAGGGAGCACAGATACGCAGTATTTT
CASSRGGSTDTQYF
>TRBV7-9|NA|TRBJ1-2|NA
TGTGCCAGCAGCTTGGGGCAGATTAACTATGGCTACACCTTC
CASSLGQINYGYTF
>TRBV20-1|few|TRBJ1-3|NA
TGCAGTGCTAGCCTGCCTACAGCTGGAAACACCATATATTTT
CSASLPTAGNTIYF
>TRBV7-2|NA|TRBJ2-2|NA
TGTGCCAGCAGAACGGGGAGCTCCGGGGAGCTGTCTTTT
CASRTGSSGELSF
>TRBV20-1|NA|TRBJ2-1|NA
TGCAGTGCCCCCCGTAACCTTAATCAAGAGGGGGTCTTTACGTCCTTACGGTACAATGAGCAGTTCTTC
CSAPRNLNQEGVFTSLRYNEQFF
>TRBV11-1|NA|TRBJ1-2|NA
TGTGCCAGCAGCTCGCTCAGGGACCCCGAAGGCTATGGCTACACCTTC
CASSSLRDPEGYGYTF
>TRBV5-4|NA|TRBJ2-5|NA
TGTGCCAGCAGCTTGGATCAGGGGCTAAGTGAGACCCAGTACTTC
CASSLDQGLSETQYF
>TRBV5-4|few|TRBJ1-2|NA
TGTGCCAGCAGCTCCGGGGGGACTAACTATGGCTACACCTTC
CASSSGGTNYGYTF
>TRBV19|few|TRBJ1-1|TRBD1
TGTGCCAGTAGGGGTACAGGGGTGAACACTGAAGCTTTCTTT
CASRGTGVNTEAFF
>TRBV11-1|NA|TRBJ1-1|NA
TGTGCCAGCAGCTCCTGGTCTGAAGCTTTCTTT
CASSSWSEAFF